This is a list of T cell receptor beta chains from one sample in a study of blood T cell repertoires in COVID-19. Data came from immunoSEQ multiplex PCR; TCRdb stores just in-frame clones and leaves some out. The sample contains some 530,000 clones, about nine tenths of which appear only once. The sequencing input was PBMCs or T cells enriched from blood (not recorded which). These receptors were collected from a woman between 55 and 75 years old who had recovered from COVID-19. CDR3s include the opening cysteine and the closing phenylalanine or tryptophan. D genes are given only for firm matches. A clone size is listed for some rows: how often the clone was seen (once, few, many), or a class if it is expanded.

size | J | V | D | CDR3 | DNA
NA | TRBJ1-4 | TRBV7-2 | TRBD1 | CASSLAWTGDEKLFF | TGTGCCAGCAGCTTAGCGTGGACAGGGGATGAAAAACTGTTTTTT
NA | TRBJ2-5 | TRBV19 | TRBD2 | CASSRRGGAETQYF | TGTGCCAGTAGTAGACGGGGAGGGGCAGAGACCCAGTACTTC
NA | TRBJ1-4 | TRBV30 | NA | CAWKDQTGGNEKLFF | TGTGCCTGGAAGGACCAAACAGGTGGGAATGAAAAACTGTTTTTT
NA | TRBJ1-1 | TRBV5-1 | NA | CASTRGDKISEAFF | TGCGCCAGCACCCGGGGGGACAAAATTTCTGAAGCTTTCTTT
NA | TRBJ2-3 | TRBV3-1/TRBV3-2 | TRBD2 | CASGRTSRDTQYF | TGTGCCAGCGGCAGGACTAGTAGGGATACGCAGTATTTT
NA | TRBJ2-5 | TRBV6-5 | TRBD1 | CASRRTGMETQYF | TGTGCCAGCAGACGGACAGGGATGGAGACCCAGTACTTC
NA | TRBJ2-6 | TRBV7-2 | NA | CASSLRVSGANVLTF | TGTGCCAGCAGCTTACGTGTATCTGGGGCCAACGTCCTGACTTTC
NA | TRBJ1-6 | TRBV30 | NA | CAWRWSNSPLHF | TGTGCCTGGAGATGGAGTAATTCACCCCTCCACTTT
NA | TRBJ1-1 | TRBV18 | NA | CASSPGLDRFTEAFF | TGTGCCAGCTCACCGGGTCTCGACAGGTTCACTGAAGCTTTCTTT
NA | TRBJ1-4 | TRBV7-8 | NA | CASSLDRGSTEKLFF | TGTGCCAGCAGCTTAGATAGAGGGTCGACTGAAAAACTGTTTTTT
NA | TRBJ1-1 | TRBV4-2 | TRBD1 | CASSQGQGPDTEAFF | TGTGCCAGCAGCCAAGGACAGGGTCCCGACACTGAAGCTTTCTTT
NA | TRBJ1-5 | TRBV6-5 | TRBD1 | CASRADRGRNQPQHF | TGTGCCAGCAGAGCGGACAGGGGACGCAATCAGCCCCAGCATTTT
NA | TRBJ2-3 | TRBV5-5 | NA | CASSLIYTDTQYF | TGTGCCAGCAGCTTAATCTACACAGATACGCAGTATTTT
NA | TRBJ1-6 | TRBV27 | NA | CASSRRENNSPLHF | TGTGCCAGCAGTCGGCGGGAAAATAATTCACCCCTCCACTTT
NA | TRBJ1-1 | TRBV19 | NA | CASNSISGDGGTEAFF | TGTGCCAGTAACTCAATTTCGGGGGACGGGGGCACTGAAGCTTTCTTT
few | TRBJ1-1 | TRBV6-5 | NA | CASNDRFILNTEAFF | TGTGCCAGCAACGACAGGTTTATTTTGAACACTGAAGCTTTCTTT
once | TRBJ1-5 | TRBV6-5 | TRBD1 | CASSTTGGLGQPQHF | TGTGCCAGCAGCACGACAGGGGGATTGGGTCAGCCCCAGCATTTT